This TCR beta chain derives from a study of blood T cell repertoires in COVID-19. Study-wide context: Samples came from the United States, Italy and Spain, spanning acute and convalescent COVID-19. T cells, B-cell-depleted T cells, or PBMCs supplied cDNA or gDNA.

Original handling: Counts of nucleated cells, estimated from reference gene primer amplification, were obtained. The data were produced by immunoSEQ multiplex PCR, yet TCRdb's version contains in-frame clones alone and is incomplete. The V and J calls and clone size come from that table; D and trimming were worked out from the DNA. The sample has 50,000 to 55,000 clones, about nine tenths seen once. The CDR3 length is 13 residues. V was pared by 5 bases and J by 5 bases, with 12 bases between. The receptor was isolated from a man at least 80 years old with acute or convalescent COVID-19. What was sequenced was peripheral blood. The gene calls are TRBV12-3 or TRBV12-4 and TRBJ1-1, with D maybe TRBD1 (6 bases). CDR3 DNA sequence: TGTGCCAGCAGTACAGGGTGGATGACTGAAGCTTTCTTT. Protein: CASSTGWMTEAFF.